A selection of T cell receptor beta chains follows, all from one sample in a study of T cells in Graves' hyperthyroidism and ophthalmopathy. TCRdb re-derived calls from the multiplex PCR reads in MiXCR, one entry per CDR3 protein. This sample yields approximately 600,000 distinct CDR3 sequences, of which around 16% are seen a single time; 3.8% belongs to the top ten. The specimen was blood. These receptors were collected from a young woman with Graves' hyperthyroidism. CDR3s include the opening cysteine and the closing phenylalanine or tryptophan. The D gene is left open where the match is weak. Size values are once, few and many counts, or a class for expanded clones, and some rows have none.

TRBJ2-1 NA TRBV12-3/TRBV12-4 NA TGTGCCAGCAGCTTATACTGGCCGCAGTTCTTC CASSLYWPQFF
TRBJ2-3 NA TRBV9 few TGTGCCAGCAGCCACCCCGTGGGAGCGGTAAACACAGATACGCAGTATTTT CASSHPVGAVNTDTQYF
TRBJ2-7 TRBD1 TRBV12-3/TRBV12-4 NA TGTGCCAGCAGGGAGACAGGGAGATTTTTCGAGCAGTACTTC CASRETGRFFEQYF
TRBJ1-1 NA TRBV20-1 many TGCAGTGCTAGGTACAGGGAGGGCACTGAAGCTTTCTTT CSARYREGTEAFF
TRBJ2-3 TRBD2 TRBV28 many TGTGCCAGCAGTACGCTAGCGGGAGGCGCTGCAGATACGCAGTATTTT CASSTLAGGAADTQYF
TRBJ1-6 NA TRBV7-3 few TGTGCCAGCAGCTTCGAACAGGGCAATAATTCACCCCTCCACTTT CASSFEQGNNSPLHF
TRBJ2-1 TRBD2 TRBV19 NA TGTGCCAGTAGGAGGCTAGCGGGAGATGATGAGCAGTTCTTC CASRRLAGDDEQFF
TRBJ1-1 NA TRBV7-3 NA TGTGCCAGCAGCTTATCTGTAGCCCCGAACACTGAAGCTTTCTTT CASSLSVAPNTEAFF
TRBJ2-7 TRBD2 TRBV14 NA TGTGCCAGCAGCCCTGTACTAGCGGGAGGCCCCTACGAGCAGTACTTC CASSPVLAGGPYEQYF
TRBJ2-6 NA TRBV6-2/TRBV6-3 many TGTGCCAGCAGTTACGGCAGGGCTGGGGCCAACGTCCTGACTTTC CASSYGRAGANVLTF
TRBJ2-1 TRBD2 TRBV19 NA TGTGCCAGTAGTAAGTTTGGTAGCGGGTCCCGAGGTATTGATGAGCAGTTCTTC CASSKFGSGSRGIDEQFF
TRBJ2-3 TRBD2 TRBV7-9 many TGTGCCAGCAGCTTAGCCGGGGCTAGCGGGAGGACAGATACGCAGTATTTT CASSLAGASGRTDTQYF
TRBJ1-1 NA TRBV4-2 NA TGTGCCAGCAGCCAAGAAGGGGTCACTGAAGCTTTCTTT CASSQEGVTEAFF
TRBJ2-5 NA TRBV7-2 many TGTGCCAGCGGAAGGCAGGGGAACAGTATAGAGACCCAGTACTTC CASGRQGNSIETQYF
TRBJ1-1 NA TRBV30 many TGTGCCTGGAGTGCGCGGACGACGAACACTGAAGCTTTCTTT CAWSARTTNTEAFF
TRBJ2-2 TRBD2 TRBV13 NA TGTGCCAGCAGCAACCAGGGAGAAGGCTTTTCAGCGGGAGGAGCCGGGGAGCTGTTTTTT CASSNQGEGFSAGGAGELFF
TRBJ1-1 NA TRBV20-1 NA TGCAGTGCTAGAGAATCGTCACGGGGAAGTTGGACTGAAGCTTTCTTT CSARESSRGSWTEAFF
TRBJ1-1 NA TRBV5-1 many TGCGCCAGTACAATTTTGGGACAGAACACTGAAGCTTTCTTT CASTILGQNTEAFF
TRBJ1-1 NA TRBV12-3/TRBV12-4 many TGTGCCAGCAGCCTGGACAGTTACACTGAAGCTTTCTTT CASSLDSYTEAFF
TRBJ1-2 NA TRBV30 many TGTGCCTGGAGTGCCCCCGTAGGCTATGGCTACACCTTC CAWSAPVGYGYTF
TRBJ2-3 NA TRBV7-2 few TGTGCCAGCAGCTTAGGCCCGGGGCCGTCCACAGATACGCAGTATTTT CASSLGPGPSTDTQYF
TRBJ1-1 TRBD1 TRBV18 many TGTGCCAGCTCAGCCCGGACAGGGCGCACTGAAGCTTTCTTT CASSARTGRTEAFF
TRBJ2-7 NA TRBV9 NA TGTGCCAGCAGCGTAGAAGCGAATCGGATCTACGAGCAGTACTTC CASSVEANRIYEQYF
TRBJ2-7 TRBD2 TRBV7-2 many TGTGCCAGCAGCTTAGTGCTAGCGGAGGGGTACGAGCAGTACTTC CASSLVLAEGYEQYF
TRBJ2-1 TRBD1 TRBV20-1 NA TGCAGTGCTAGAGGGACAGGGGGCTCCTACAATGAGCAGTTCTTC CSARGTGGSYNEQFF
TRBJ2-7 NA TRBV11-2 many TGTGCCAGCAGCTTAGCCGCCTTAAGAGGCAGCGAGCAGTACTTC CASSLAALRGSEQYF
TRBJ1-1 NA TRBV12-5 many TGTGCTAGTGGTTTGGTACACGGGAGGATGAACACTGAAGCTTTCTTT CASGLVHGRMNTEAFF
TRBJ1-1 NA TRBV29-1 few TGCAGCGTTGATCTACGTCAGGGGTACACTGAAGCTTTCTTT CSVDLRQGYTEAFF
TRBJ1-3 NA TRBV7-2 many TGTGCCAGCAGTTCAACCCGGGACATCGGTGGAAACACCATATATTTT CASSSTRDIGGNTIYF
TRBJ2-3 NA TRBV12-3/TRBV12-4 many TGTGCCAGCAGTTTTGTTCAACAGGATACGCAGTATTTT CASSFVQQDTQYF
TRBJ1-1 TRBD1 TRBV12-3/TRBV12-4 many TGTGCCAGCAGCTCGACAGGGGTCACTGAAGCTTTCTTT CASSSTGVTEAFF
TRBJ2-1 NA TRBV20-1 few TGCAGTGCGCCTCGATTTTATGGCGATGAGCAGTTCTTC CSAPRFYGDEQFF
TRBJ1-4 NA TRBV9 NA TGTGCCAGCAGCATCTCGGGGAGGGGCGAGGATGAAAAACTGGTTTTT CASSISGRGEDEKLVF
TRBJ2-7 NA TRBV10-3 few TGTGCCATCAGTGTAGCCCGGGCGAACGAGCAGTACTTC CAISVARANEQYF
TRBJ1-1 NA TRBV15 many TGTGCCACCAGCAGAGATCAAGGCGGATCGGAAGCTTTCTTT CATSRDQGGSEAFF
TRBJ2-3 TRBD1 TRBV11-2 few TGTGCCAGCAGCCAACAGGGGCTAATTGGAGATACGCAGTATTTT CASSQQGLIGDTQYF
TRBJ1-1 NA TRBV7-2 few TGTGCCAGCAGCTTATTATGGGCCCCAACTGAAGCTTTCTTT CASSLLWAPTEAFF
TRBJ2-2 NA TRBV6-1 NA TGTGCCAGCAGCGACAGACAGTTTCCGAACACCGGGGAGCTGTTTTTT CASSDRQFPNTGELFF
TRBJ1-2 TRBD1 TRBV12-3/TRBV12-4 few TGTGCCAGCAGTTTGGGTTCAGGGGGGAGATATGGCTACACCTTC CASSLGSGGRYGYTF
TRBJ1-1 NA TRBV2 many TGTGCCAGCAGTGAACAGTCGAACACTGAAGCTTTCTTT CASSEQSNTEAFF
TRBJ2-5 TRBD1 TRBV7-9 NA TGTGCCAGCAGCTCGGGACAGGGGGGGGTTTGGACCCAGTACTTC CASSSGQGGVWTQYF
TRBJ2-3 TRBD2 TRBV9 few TGTGCCAGCAGCGTAGGGACTAGAGTCCCAGATACGCAGTATTTT CASSVGTRVPDTQYF
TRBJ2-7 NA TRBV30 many TGTGCCTGGACCCATGGACTATCTACTGAGCAGTACTTC CAWTHGLSTEQYF
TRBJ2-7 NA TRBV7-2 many TGTGCCAGCAAGGGGGGAGGCAGCTACGAGCAGTACTTC CASKGGGSYEQYF
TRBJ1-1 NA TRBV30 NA TGTGCCTGGACAGACAGGAACACTGAAGCTTCCTTT CAWTDRNTEASF
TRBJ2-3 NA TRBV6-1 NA TGTGCCAGCATGACTTATCGCACAGATACGCAGTATTTT CASMTYRTDTQYF
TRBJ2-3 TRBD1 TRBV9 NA TGTGCCAGCAGCGCACGAGCCGGGACAGGGTTACGGACAGATACGCAGTATTTT CASSARAGTGLRTDTQYF
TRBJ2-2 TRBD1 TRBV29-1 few TGCAGCGTTGAAAGTTGGGACAGGGGGTTTACCGGGGAGCTGTTTTTT CSVESWDRGFTGELFF
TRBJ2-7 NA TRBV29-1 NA TGCAGCGTTGAAGATGGTGGGTCGAGCTACGAGCAGTACTTC CSVEDGGSSYEQYF
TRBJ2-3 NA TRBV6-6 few TGTGCCAGCAGTTACTCGACAGGTGCGGATACGCAGTATTTT CASSYSTGADTQYF
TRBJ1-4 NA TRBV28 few TGTGCCAGCAGTTTTCGTAATGAAAAACTGTTTTTT CASSFRNEKLFF
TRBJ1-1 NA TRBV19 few TGTGCCAGTAGTATTGCCAGGTCGAACACTGAAGCTTTCTTT CASSIARSNTEAFF
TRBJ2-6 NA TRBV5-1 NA TGCGCCAGCAGCTACGCGCAGTCTGGGGCCAACGTCCTGACTTTC CASSYAQSGANVLTF
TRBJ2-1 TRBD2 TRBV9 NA TGTGCCAGCACCGGGACTATTCGTGGTGAGCAGTTCTTC CASTGTIRGEQFF
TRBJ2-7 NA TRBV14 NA TGTGCCAGCAGCCAAGGGTTTTCTGGCGAGCAGTACTTC CASSQGFSGEQYF